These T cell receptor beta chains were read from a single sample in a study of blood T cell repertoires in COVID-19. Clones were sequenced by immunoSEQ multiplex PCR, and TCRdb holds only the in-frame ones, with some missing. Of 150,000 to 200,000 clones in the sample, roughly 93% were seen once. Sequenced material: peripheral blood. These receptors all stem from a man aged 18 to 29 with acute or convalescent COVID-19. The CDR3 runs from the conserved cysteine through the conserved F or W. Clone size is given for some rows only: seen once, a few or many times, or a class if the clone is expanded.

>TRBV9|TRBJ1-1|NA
CASSVVEGTEAFF
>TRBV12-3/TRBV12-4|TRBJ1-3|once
CASRTGGNTIYF
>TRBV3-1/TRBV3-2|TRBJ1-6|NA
CASSQDGTALNSPLHF
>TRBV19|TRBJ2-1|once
CASSMWDSYNEQFF
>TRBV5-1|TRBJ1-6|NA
CASSLETVYNSPLHF
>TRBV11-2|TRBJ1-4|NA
CASSLDMTAGLFF
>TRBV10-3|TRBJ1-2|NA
CAISEQDSLLYGYTF
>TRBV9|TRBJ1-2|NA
CASSVDSYGYTF
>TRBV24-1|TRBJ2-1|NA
CATSDPVSGQIEQFF
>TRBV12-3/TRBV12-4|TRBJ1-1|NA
CASSYGSEAFF
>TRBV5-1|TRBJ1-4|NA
CASSLSSTNEKLFF
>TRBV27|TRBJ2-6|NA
CASRGTPDSGANVLTF
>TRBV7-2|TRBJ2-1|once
CASSLAGLAGYEQFF
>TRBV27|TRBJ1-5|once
CASRGGERGIYSNQPQHF
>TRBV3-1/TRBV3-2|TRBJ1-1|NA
CASSPRGGAGRGTEAFF
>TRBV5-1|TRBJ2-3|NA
CASSLASGKDDTQYF
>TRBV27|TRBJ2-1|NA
CASSETGGDYEQFF
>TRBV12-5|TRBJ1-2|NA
CASVRDSNYGYTF
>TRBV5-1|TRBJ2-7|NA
CASSLGVTGGGDYEQYF
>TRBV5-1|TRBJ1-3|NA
CASSLQGQGAPGNTIYF
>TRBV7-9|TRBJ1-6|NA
CASSLPGQGLRGSPLHF
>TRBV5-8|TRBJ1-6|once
CASSSDRGNNSPLHF
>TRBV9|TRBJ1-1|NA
CASSVPGLPNTEAFF
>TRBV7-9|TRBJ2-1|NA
CASSPASTGGYTEQFF
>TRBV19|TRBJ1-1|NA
CASSIQGGTEAFF
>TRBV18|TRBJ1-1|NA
CASSLYRGQDTEAFF
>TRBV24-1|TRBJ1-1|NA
CATSGGQTNTEAFF
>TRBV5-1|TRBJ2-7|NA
CASSLGTGGIYEQYF
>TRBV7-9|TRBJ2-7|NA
CASSSTGYEQYF
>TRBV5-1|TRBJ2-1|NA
CASSLLRKGAPNEQFF
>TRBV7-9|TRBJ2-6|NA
CASSLDVRRGANVLTF
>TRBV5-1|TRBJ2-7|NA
CASSFDRVNPEQYF
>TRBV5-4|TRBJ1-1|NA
CAIQLRGLNTEAFF
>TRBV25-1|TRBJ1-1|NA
CASSEYAGNTEAFF
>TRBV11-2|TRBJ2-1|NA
CASSWPGQGVWSSYNEQFF
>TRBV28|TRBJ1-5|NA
CASDGGEGVVSNQPQHF
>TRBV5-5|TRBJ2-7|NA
CASSPGGATEQYF
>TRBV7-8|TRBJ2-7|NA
CASSPGAYEQYF
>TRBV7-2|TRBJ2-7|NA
CASSTRTGGHYEQYF
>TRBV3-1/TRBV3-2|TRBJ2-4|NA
CASSHRQGVAKNIQYF
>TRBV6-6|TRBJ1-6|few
CASSYTRGFSPLHF